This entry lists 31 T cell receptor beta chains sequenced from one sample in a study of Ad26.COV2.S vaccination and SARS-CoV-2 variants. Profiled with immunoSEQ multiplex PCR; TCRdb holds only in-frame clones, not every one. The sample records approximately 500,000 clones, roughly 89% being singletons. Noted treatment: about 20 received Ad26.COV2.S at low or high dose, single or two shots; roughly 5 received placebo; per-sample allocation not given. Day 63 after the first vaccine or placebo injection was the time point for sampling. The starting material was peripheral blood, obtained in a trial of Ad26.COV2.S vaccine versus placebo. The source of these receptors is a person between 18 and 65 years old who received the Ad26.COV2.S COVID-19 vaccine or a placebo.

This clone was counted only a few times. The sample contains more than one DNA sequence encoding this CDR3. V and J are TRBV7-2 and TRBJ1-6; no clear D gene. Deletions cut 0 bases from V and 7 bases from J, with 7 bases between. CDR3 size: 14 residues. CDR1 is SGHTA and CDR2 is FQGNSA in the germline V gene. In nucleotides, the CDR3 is TGTGCCAGCAGCTTAGCGGCGCTGAATTCACCCCTCCACTTT. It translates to CASSLAALNSPLHF.

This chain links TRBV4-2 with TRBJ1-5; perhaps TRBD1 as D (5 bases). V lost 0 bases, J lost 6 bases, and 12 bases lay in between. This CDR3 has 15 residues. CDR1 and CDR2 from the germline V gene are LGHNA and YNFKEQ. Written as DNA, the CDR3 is TGTGCCAGCAGCCAAGACAGGGCGGATAGTCAGCCCCAGCATTTT. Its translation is CASSQDRADSQPQHF.

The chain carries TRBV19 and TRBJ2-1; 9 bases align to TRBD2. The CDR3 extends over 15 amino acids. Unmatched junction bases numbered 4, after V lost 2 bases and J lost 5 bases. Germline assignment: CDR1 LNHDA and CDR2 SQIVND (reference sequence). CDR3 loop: CASSIRASGDNEQFF. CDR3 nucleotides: TGTGCCAGTAGTATAAGGGCTAGCGGGGACAATGAGCAGTTCTTC. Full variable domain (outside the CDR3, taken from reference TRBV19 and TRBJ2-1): DGGITQSPKYLFRKEGQNVTLSCEQNLNHDAMYWYRQDPGQGLRLIYYSQIVNDFQKGDIAEGYSVSREKKESFPLTVTSAQKNPTAFYLCASSIRASGDNEQFFGPGTRLTVL.

The CDR3 sequence: CASSLLDYYNEQFF. The CDR3 coding sequence is TGTGCCAGCAGCTTGTTGGACTACTACAATGAGCAGTTCTTC. This chain uses TRBV5-8 with TRBJ2-1, with D perhaps matching TRBD2 (6 bases). The length of the CDR3 is 14 residues. Trimming cost V 1 base and J 3 bases, with 8 bases left between them. Germline CDR1 and CDR2: SGHTS and YDEGEE.

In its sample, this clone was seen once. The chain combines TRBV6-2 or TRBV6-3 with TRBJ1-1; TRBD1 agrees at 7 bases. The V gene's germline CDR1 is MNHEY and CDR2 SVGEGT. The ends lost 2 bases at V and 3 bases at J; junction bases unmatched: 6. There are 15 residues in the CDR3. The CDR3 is CASSYPTGVDTEAFF. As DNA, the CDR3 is TGTGCCAGCAGTTACCCTACAGGGGTGGACACTGAAGCTTTCTTT.

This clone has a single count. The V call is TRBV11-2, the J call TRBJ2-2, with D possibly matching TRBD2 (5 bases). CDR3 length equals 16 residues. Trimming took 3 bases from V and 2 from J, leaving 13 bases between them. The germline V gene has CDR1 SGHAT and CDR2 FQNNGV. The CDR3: CASSLIGRVNTGELFF. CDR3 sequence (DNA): TGTGCCAGCAGCTTGATTGGGCGGGTAAACACCGGGGAGCTGTTTTTT. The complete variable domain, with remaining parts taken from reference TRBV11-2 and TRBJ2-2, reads EAGVAQSPRYKIIEKRQSVAFWCNPISGHATLYWYQQILGQGPKLLIQFQNNGVVDDSQLPKDRFSAERLKGVDSTLKIQPAKLEDSAVYLCASSLIGRVNTGELFFGEGSRLTVL.

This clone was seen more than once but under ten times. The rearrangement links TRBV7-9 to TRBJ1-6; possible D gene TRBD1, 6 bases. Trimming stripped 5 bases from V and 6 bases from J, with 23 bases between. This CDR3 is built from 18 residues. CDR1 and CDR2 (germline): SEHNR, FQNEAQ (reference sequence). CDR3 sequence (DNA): TGTGCCAGCAGCCCAAAAGCTGTTACAGGGTGGAGTAATTCACCCCTCCACTTT. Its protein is CASSPKAVTGWSNSPLHF. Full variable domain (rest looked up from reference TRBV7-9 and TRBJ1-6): DTGVSQNPRHKITKRGQNVTFRCDPISEHNRLYWYRQTLGQGPEFLTYFQNEAQLEKSRLLSDRFSAERPKGSFSTLEIQRTEQGDSAMYLCASSPKAVTGWSNSPLHFGNGTRLTVT.

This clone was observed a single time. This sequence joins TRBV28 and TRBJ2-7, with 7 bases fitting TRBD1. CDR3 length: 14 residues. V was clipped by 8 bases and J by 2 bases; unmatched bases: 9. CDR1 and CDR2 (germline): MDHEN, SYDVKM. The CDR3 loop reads CASQPTGNPYEQYF. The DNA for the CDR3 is TGTGCCAGCCAACCGACAGGGAACCCCTACGAGCAGTACTTC.

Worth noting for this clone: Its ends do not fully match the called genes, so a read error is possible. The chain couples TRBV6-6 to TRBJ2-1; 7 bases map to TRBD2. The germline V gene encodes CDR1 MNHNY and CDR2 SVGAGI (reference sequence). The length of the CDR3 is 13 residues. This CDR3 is CASRKTSYYEQFF. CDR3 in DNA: TGTGCCAGCAGGAAGACTAGCTACTATGAGCAGTTCTTC.

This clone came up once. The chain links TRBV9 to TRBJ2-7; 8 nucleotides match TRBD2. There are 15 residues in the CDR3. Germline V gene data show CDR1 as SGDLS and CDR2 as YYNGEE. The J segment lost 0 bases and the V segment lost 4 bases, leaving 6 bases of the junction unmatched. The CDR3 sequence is CASSSVAGLSYEQYF. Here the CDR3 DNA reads TGTGCCAGCAGCTCCGTAGCGGGGCTCTCCTACGAGCAGTACTTC.

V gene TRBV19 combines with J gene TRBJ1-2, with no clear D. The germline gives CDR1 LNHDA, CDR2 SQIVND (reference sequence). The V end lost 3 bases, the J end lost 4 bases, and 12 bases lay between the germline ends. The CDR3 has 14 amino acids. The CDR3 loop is CASSMGPASYGYTF. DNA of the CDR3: TGTGCCAGTAGTATGGGTCCGGCTTCCTATGGCTACACCTTC.

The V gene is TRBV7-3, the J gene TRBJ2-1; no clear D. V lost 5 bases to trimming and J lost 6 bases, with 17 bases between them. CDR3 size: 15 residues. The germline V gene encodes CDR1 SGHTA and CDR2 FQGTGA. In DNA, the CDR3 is TGTGCCAGCAGCCCTCAGGCAGTTCCCGGCAATGAGCAGTTCTTC. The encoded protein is CASSPQAVPGNEQFF.

The CDR3 nucleotides are TGTGCCAGCTCACCAGGGACTAGCGGGAGCACAGATACGCAGTATTTT. Amino acids: CASSPGTSGSTDTQYF. V and J are TRBV18 and TRBJ2-3; 12 bases map to TRBD2. CDR1 is KGHSH and CDR2 is LQKENI in the germline V gene. V gave up 2 bases and J gave up 0 bases; unmatched junction bases: 0. This CDR3 is 16 amino acids long.

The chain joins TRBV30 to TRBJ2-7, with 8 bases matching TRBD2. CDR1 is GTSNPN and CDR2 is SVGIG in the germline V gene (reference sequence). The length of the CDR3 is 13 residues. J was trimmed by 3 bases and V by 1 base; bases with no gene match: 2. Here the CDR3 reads CAWSDGRGYEQYF. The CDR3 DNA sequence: TGTGCCTGGAGTGACGGGAGGGGCTACGAGCAGTACTTC.

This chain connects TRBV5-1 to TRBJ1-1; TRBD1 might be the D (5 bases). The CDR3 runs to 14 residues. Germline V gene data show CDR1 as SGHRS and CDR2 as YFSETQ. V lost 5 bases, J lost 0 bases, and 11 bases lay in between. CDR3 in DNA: TGCGCCAGCAGACTGGGACCCATGAACACTGAAGCTTTCTTT. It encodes CASRLGPMNTEAFF.

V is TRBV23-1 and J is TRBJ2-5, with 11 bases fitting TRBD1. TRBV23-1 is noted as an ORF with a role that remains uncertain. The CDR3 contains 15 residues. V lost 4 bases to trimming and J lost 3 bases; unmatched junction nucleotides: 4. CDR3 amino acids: CASSRTGGFEETQYF. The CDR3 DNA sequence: TGCGCCAGCAGTCGGACAGGGGGCTTTGAAGAGACCCAGTACTTC.

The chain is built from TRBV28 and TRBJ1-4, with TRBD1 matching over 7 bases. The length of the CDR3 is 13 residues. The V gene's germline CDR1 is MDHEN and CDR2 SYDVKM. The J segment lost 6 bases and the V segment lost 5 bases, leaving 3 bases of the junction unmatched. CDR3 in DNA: TGTGCCAGCAGTAGACAGGGCGATGAAAAACTGTTTTTT. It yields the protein CASSRQGDEKLFF.

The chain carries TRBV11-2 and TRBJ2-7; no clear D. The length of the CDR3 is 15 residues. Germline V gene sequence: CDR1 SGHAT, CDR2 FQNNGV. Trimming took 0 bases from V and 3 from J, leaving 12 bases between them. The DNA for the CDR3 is TGTGCCAGCAGCTTAGATCTTACGGGCTACTACGAGCAGTACTTC. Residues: CASSLDLTGYYEQYF.

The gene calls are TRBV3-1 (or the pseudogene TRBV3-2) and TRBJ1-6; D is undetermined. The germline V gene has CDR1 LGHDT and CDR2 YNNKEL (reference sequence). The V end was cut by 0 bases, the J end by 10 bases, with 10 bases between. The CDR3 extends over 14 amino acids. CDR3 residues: CASSQENRNSPLHF. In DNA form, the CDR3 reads TGTGCCAGCAGCCAAGAAAACAGAAACTCACCCCTCCACTTT.

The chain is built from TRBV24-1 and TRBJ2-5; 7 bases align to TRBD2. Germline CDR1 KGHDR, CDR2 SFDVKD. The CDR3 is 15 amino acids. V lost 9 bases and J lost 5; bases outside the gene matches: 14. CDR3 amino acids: CATSGSRESRETQYF. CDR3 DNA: TGTGCCACCTCAGGGTCGCGGGAGTCTCGGGAGACCCAGTACTTC.

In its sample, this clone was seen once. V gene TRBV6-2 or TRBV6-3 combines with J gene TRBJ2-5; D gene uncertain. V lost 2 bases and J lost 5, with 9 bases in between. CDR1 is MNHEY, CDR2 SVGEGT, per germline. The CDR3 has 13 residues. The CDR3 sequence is CASSYPPLETQYF. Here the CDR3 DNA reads TGTGCCAGCAGTTACCCCCCGTTGGAGACCCAGTACTTC.

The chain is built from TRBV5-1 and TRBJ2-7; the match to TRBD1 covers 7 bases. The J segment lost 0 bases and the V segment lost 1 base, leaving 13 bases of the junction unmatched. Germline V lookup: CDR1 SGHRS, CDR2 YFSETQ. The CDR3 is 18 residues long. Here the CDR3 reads CASSLRGQHNPNSYEQYF. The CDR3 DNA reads TGCGCCAGCAGCTTGAGGGGACAGCACAACCCAAACTCCTACGAGCAGTACTTC.

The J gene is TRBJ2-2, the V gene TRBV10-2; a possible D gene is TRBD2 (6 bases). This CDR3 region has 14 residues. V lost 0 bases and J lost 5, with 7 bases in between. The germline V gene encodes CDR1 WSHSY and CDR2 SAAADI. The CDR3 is CASSESGGTGELFF. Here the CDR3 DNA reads TGCGCCAGCAGTGAGTCGGGGGGTACCGGGGAGCTGTTTTTT.

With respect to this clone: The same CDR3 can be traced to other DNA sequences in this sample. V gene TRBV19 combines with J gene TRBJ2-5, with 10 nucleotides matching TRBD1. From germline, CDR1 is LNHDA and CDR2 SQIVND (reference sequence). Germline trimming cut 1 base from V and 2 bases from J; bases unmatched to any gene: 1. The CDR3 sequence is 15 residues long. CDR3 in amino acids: CASSIGTGGQETQYF. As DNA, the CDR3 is TGTGCCAGTAGTATAGGGACAGGGGGACAAGAGACCCAGTACTTC.

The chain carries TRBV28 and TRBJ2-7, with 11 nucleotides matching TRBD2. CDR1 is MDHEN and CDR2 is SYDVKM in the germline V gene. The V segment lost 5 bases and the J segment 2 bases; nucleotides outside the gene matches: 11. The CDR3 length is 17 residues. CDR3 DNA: TGTGCCAGCAGTCGGGTCGGAGGACTAGCGGGTCCCTACGAGCAGTACTTC. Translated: CASSRVGGLAGPYEQYF.

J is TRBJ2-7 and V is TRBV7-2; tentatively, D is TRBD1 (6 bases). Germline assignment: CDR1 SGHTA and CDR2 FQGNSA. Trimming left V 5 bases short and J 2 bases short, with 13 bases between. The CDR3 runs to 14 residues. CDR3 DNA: TGTGCCAGCAGCCACAGGGACGGCCCCTACGAGCAGTACTTC. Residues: CASSHRDGPYEQYF.

CDR3 in DNA: TGTGCCAGCAGCTTAGTAGGCTACAATGAGCAGTTCTTC. Its translation is CASSLVGYNEQFF. The chain carries TRBV7-2 and TRBJ2-1, with D unclear. Germline-derived CDR1 and CDR2 are SGHTA and FQGNSA. The CDR3 spans 13 residues. V lost 1 base and J 3 bases, leaving 4 bases between the germline ends.

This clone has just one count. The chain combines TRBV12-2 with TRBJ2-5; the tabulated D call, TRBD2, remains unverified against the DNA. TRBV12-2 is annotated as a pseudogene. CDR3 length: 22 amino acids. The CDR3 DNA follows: TGTGCAAGTCGTCCTCCCCAAAAACCCGATAGGGAACTAGCAACATACGGAGAGACCCAGTACTTC. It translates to CASRPPQKPDRELATYGETQYF.

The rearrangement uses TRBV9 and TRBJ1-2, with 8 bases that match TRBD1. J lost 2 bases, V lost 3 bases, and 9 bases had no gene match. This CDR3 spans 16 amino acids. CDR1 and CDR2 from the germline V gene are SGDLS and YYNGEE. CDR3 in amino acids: CASSGRDRPANYGYTF. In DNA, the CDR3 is TGTGCCAGCAGCGGCCGGGACAGGCCGGCGAACTATGGCTACACCTTC.

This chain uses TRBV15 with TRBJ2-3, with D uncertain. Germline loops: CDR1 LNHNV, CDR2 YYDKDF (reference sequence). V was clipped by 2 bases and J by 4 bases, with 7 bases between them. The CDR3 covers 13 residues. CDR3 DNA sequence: TGTGCCACCAGCAGAAACCCGGCAGATACGCAGTATTTT. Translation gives CATSRNPADTQYF. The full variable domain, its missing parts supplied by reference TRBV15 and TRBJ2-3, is DAMVIQNPRYQVTQFGKPVTLSCSQTLNHNVMYWYQQKSSQAPKLLFHYYDKDFNNEADTPDNFQSRRPNTSFCFLDIRSPGLGDTAMYLCATSRNPADTQYFGPGTRLTVL.

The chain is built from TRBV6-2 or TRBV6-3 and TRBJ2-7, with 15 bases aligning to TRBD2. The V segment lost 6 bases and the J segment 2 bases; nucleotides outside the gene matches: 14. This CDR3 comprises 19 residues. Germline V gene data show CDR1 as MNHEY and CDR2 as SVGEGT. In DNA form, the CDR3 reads TGTGCCAGCAGCACCGCGGGCGGGACTAGCGGGAGGCCGGCCTACGAGCAGTACTTC. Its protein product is CASSTAGGTSGRPAYEQYF.